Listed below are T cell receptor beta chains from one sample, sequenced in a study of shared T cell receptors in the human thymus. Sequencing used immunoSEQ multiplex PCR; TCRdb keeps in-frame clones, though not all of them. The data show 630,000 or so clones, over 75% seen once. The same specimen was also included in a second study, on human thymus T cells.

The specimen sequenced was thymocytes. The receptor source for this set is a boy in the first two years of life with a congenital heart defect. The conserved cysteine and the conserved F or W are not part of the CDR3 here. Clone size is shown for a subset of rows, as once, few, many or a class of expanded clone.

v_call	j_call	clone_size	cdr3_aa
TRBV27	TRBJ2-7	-	ASSLRRQETYEQY
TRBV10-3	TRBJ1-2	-	AISEIHRIFYGYT
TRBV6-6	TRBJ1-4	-	ASSYGGATTNEKLF
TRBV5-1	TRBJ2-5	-	ASSENLAGRQETQY
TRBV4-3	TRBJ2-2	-	ASSQNRPPNTGELF
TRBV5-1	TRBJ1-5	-	ASSSGQGEDQPQH
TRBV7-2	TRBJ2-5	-	ASSLDRAETQY
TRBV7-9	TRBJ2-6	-	ASSSWDRGQPPGANVLT
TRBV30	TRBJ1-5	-	AWSVLRNQPQH
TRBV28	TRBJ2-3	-	ASSSLDRGFGYDTQY
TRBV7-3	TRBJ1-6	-	ASSPSGDRLNSPLH
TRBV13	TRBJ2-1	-	ASSSPPSSRELGNEQF
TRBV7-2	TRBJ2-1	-	ASSLRQTYNEQF
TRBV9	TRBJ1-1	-	ASSVAPGDTEAF
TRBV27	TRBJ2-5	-	ASGPEAETQY
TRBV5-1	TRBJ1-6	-	ASSAETGTDSPLH
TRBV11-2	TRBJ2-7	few	ASRPPGAYEQY
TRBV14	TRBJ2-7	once	ASSSRRSSYEQY
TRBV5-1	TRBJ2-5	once	ASSLRASGGRRETQY
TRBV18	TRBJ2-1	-	ASSPIGLAGSEDEQF
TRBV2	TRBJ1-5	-	ASRAGQDSNQPQH
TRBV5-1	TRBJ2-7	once	ASSLGTSGAYEQY
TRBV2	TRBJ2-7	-	ASWEAPYEQY
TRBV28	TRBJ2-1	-	ASITGRGGQDGNEQF
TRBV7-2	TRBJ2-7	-	ASSTGTGASYEQY
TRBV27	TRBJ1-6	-	ASSVCYRGFCSPLH
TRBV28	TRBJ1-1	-	ASSLLGRGNTEAF
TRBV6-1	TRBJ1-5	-	ASSEVDRGSNQPQH
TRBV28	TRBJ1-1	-	ASSSTEAF